These T cell receptor beta chains were read from a single sample in a study of control samples from healthy donors and cancer patients. Data came from immunoSEQ multiplex PCR; TCRdb stores just in-frame clones and leaves some out. This repertoire shows 130,000 to 150,000 clones, 75% to 95% found once; its top ten account for roughly 3.2%. The specimen was blood. All receptors come from a man aged 25 to 45 in good health. CDR3s include the opening cysteine and the closing phenylalanine or tryptophan.

v_gene	j_gene	CDR3aa
TRBV7-8	TRBJ1-5	CASSLWTGNQPQHF
TRBV5-4	TRBJ1-3	CASSSGVNSGNTIYF
TRBV7-9	TRBJ2-1	CASSLGLAGVYNEQFF
TRBV15	TRBJ2-2	CATSREVVGFGELFF
TRBV14	TRBJ2-3	CASSQDQSPRPDTQYF
TRBV5-8	TRBJ1-5	CASSFGGYSNQPQHF
TRBV7-3	TRBJ1-2	CASSSQGYGYTF
TRBV5-6	TRBJ1-6	CASSLAGEASYNSPLHF
TRBV6-6	TRBJ2-2	CASSYPKVEQTGELFF
TRBV6-5	TRBJ2-3	CASSPSSSGADTQYF
TRBV11-2	TRBJ1-4	CASSVGEEKLFF
TRBV21-1	TRBJ2-3	CASSKGQHTDTQYF
TRBV6-1	TRBJ1-5	CASSEDGRNSNQPQHF
TRBV3-1/TRBV3-2	TRBJ2-1	CASSQGRTGSRGEQFF
TRBV6-4	TRBJ1-2	CASSDSITGSYGYTF
TRBV28	TRBJ1-1	CATTGPMNTEAFF
TRBV30	TRBJ2-1	CAWSGEADSYNEQFF
TRBV9	TRBJ2-1	CASSVEPGTGPYNEQFF
TRBV28	TRBJ1-6	CASSFGESYNSPLHF
TRBV6-4	TRBJ2-3	CASSDPRAGDPTDTQYF
TRBV29-1	TRBJ1-2	CSVRTEGFYGYTF
TRBV7-2	TRBJ2-3	CASSSDGLGGTDTQYF
TRBV9	TRBJ1-3	CASSGGTVGNTIYF
TRBV29-1	TRBJ1-6	CSVSDKGDNSPLHF
TRBV27	TRBJ1-1	CASSFAGLNTEAFF
TRBV6-4	TRBJ1-1	CASSDGAWGIDTEAFF
TRBV6-4	TRBJ1-5	CASSDHRGNQPQHF
TRBV5-5	TRBJ2-7	CASSLQGSYEQYF
TRBV19	TRBJ2-7	CASSIIAGAQEQYF
TRBV27	TRBJ1-2	CASTPSIGDTYGYTF
TRBV10-2	TRBJ2-6	CASSEVSGGASGANVLTF
TRBV27	TRBJ1-5	CASSLSSRAWQPQHF
TRBV9	TRBJ2-5	CASSAPSTFQETQYF
TRBV10-2	TRBJ1-4	CASSEGGAGEGEKLFF
TRBV19	TRBJ2-1	CASSIGGAVNEQFF